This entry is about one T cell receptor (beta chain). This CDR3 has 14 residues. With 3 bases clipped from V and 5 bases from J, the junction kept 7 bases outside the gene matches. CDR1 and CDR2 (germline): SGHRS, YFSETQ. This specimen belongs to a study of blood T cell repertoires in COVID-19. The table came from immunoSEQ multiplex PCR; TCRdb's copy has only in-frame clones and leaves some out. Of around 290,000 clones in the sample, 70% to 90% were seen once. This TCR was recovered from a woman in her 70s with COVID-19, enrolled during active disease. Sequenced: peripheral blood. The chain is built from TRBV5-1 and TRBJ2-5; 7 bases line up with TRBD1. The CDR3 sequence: CASSSGQDLETQYF. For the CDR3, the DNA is TGCGCCAGCAGCTCCGGACAGGATCTGGAGACCCAGTACTTC.